This T cell receptor (beta chain) was retrieved from a study of CD8 T cells in ankylosing spondylitis. Germline V gene lookup returns CDR1 LGHNA and CDR2 YNFKEQ. CDR3 length equals 16 residues. V dropped 3 bases and J dropped 4; count of bases not matched to a gene: 10. This clonotype was counted many times. Using its own MiXCR run on the 5' RACE reads, TCRdb lists one record per CDR3 protein. The data show a few hundred thousand distinct CDR3 sequences, roughly a quarter seen once. Specimen: blood, either unsorted or a sorted T cell fraction (not recorded which). The chain uses TRBV4-2 and TRBJ2-5, with 8 bases identical to TRBD1. This sequence originates from a male donor with ankylosing spondylitis or in good health (not recorded which). The CDR3 coding sequence is TGTGCCAGCAGCCAGGAAGACAGGGGAGTGGGAGAGACCCAGTACTTC. This translates into CASSQEDRGVGETQYF.